The entry that follows covers one T cell receptor (beta chain) sequence. The antigen it binds to is not known. The sample holds no much larger clone one base away, and base qualities are not on file. V gives up 7 bases and J gives up 1 base, and the segment between their germline ends measures 14 bases. The cysteine opens and the phenylalanine closes a CDR3 of 14 amino acids. Just CDR3 DNA is preserved here, 42 bases in frame from base 1. The immunoSEQ two-step multiplex PCR at survey-level depth was used to amplify TRB CDR3 regions from genomic DNA. Synthetic inline TR CDR3 controls covering all V-J pairings were spiked into each PCR to estimate template counts and remove amplification bias. Reads were processed so that amplification and sequencing bias were reduced, and quantification was performed against synthetic TR CDR3 analogs. Regarding the original processing steps: In ImmunoSEQ Analyzer, raw data were processed so that out-of-frame sequences and CDR3s with stop codons were removed, with gene names following IMGT nomenclature. Normalized Shannon entropy, defined as 1 minus Pielou's evenness, was used to summarize repertoire diversity. TRB sequences were treated as identical only when sharing V gene, J gene and CDR3. Public PML clonotypes were CDR3s found in two or more PML-onset samples but not found earlier, in controls, or in public databases. Positional CDR3 amino acid composition was analyzed in Skylign with the observed count method. The immuneACCESS repertoire file appears here via TCRdb, limited to in-frame rearrangements. These files lack a portion of the clones; in checked studies, under half of the deficit traces to unresolved V genes, and the cause of the others is not known. V and J calls and clone size come straight from that table; D and trimming were deduced from the DNA. This sample holds more than 30,000 clones; about nine tenths were observed only once. The ten largest account for 5.7% of the sample.

This sample is part of a study of multiple sclerosis patients with progressive multifocal leukoencephalopathy (dated by TCRdb to the late 2010s). As for the study more broadly: The study examined peripheral T and B cells of MS patients who developed PML (4 under natalizumab, 1 after alemtuzumab) and treated patients who did not. Longitudinal follow-up was performed in two natalizumab-treated patients who later developed PML, from before therapy through 6 and 12 months to PML onset. The study aimed to detect JC virus-specific or public T-cell expansions arising at the time of PML onset.

The sample's time point label, decoded: time of PML onset. This specimen's treatment or condition label, interpreted: on natalizumab therapy at sampling. Diagnosis of PML was based on clinical and MRI findings and confirmed by finding JC virus DNA in cerebrospinal fluid. PML in the natalizumab-treated patients developed after between about 16 and 60 months of natalizumab therapy. Every listed patient had earlier received interferon beta, and every PML patient was female. Blood samples for T3 were taken at PML onset. Isolation of peripheral blood mononuclear cells was performed by Ficoll-Hypaque density gradient centrifugation. Points the paper makes about the study in general: At the time PML developed, no common TRBV or TRBJ gene usage or preferential TRBV-TRBJ pairings were detected. TRB clones above 0.5% frequency appeared only in PML patients, but expanded clones at PML onset were already present before and during natalizumab therapy. Analysis was restricted to peripheral blood, although for natalizumab-associated PML, cerebrospinal fluid or brain lymphocytes might be more informative. Less diverse TRB repertoires in most PML patients were suggested by lower normalized Shannon entropy, whereas values near 1 were observed in the natalizumab-treated controls. With only a small, descriptive cohort, it remained unclear whether the findings reflect JC virus infection or general immunocompromise.

Here the sequenced sample was PBMCs, taken from a patient treated with natalizumab. The TCR sequence derives from a woman between 35 and 50 years old with progressive multifocal leukoencephalopathy. The rearrangement joined TRBV23-1 to TRBJ2-7; the D gene could be TRBD1 or TRBD2, each one agreeing over 5 bases. TRBV23-1 is annotated as an ORF whose role is uncertain. The DNA reads as follows: TGCGCCAGCACGTCCGGGACGGCTTCCTACGAGCAGTACTTC. It specifies CASTSGTASYEQYF.